The 6 T cell receptor beta chains listed next were all sequenced from one sample in a study of blood T cell repertoires in COVID-19. The data were produced by immunoSEQ multiplex PCR, yet TCRdb's version contains in-frame clones alone and is incomplete. The data contain 430,000 or so clones, 85% to 90% of them singletons. Sequenced sample: PBMCs or T cells enriched from blood (not recorded which). These receptors originate from a woman aged 40-49 years who had recovered from COVID-19.

The V and J genes are TRBV3-1 (or the pseudogene TRBV3-2) and TRBJ1-4; tentatively, D is TRBD1 (5 bases). The CDR3 spans 14 residues. Germline V gene data show CDR1 as LGHDT and CDR2 as YNNKEL (reference sequence). With 1 base removed from V and 8 bases from J, the gap between germline ends came to 11 bases. The CDR3 protein is CASSQGPGGEKLFF. The CDR3 bases are TGTGCCAGCAGCCAAGGTCCGGGGGGAGAAAAACTGTTTTTT.

This clone was counted between two and nine times. The chain joins TRBV10-3 to TRBJ1-5; 8 bases are shared with TRBD1. Germline V gene sequence: CDR1 ENHRY, CDR2 SYGVKD. V dropped 8 bases and J dropped 2; count of bases not matched to a gene: 2. This CDR3 region has 13 residues. CDR3 residues: CAIGQGGNQPQHF. The DNA of the CDR3 is TGTGCCATCGGACAGGGTGGCAATCAGCCCCAGCATTTT.

The chain employs TRBV11-3 and TRBJ1-3; no reliable D call. This CDR3 is 15 amino acids long. The ends were cut back, 1 base at V and 4 bases at J, with 11 bases in the middle. CDR1 and CDR2 (germline): SGHNT, YENEEA. CDR3 nucleotide sequence: TGTGCCAGCAGCTTAGGAGTGACTCCGGGAAACACCATATATTTT. Residues: CASSLGVTPGNTIYF.

This rearrangement joins TRBV7-9 to TRBJ2-1, with a weak D call TRBD2 (6 bases). The CDR3 has 17 residues. Trimming removed 5 bases at V and 1 base at J, with 18 bases between. Germline CDR1 is SEHNR and CDR2 is FQNEAQ (reference sequence). CDR3: CASSARRGAASYNEQFF. The CDR3 DNA is TGTGCCAGCAGCGCCCGGAGGGGCGCTGCTTCCTACAATGAGCAGTTCTTC.

The gene calls are TRBV3-1 (or the pseudogene TRBV3-2) and TRBJ2-1; TRBD2 might be the D (6 bases). This CDR3 has 16 amino acids. V gave up 2 bases and J gave up 2 bases, with 13 bases separating them. The V gene's germline CDR1 is LGHDT and CDR2 YNNKEL (reference sequence). CDR3 amino acids: CASSQSAGLPYNEQFF. The DNA of the CDR3 is TGTGCCAGCAGCCAAAGTGCCGGACTACCCTACAATGAGCAGTTCTTC.

The V call is TRBV21-1, the J call TRBJ2-5; TRBD1 reflects the table's D call only, with no check against the DNA. TRBV21-1 has pseudogene status. This CDR3 has 18 residues. CDR3 residues: CASSKVPEGTGLQETQYF. The CDR3 DNA reads as TGTGCCAGCAGCAAAGTCCCCGAAGGGACAGGGCTTCAAGAGACCCAGTACTTC.